Listed here are 24 T cell receptor beta chains from one sample, sequenced in a study of radiation and T cells in renal cell carcinoma. Assay: immunoSEQ multiplex PCR; the TCRdb copy retains only in-frame clones and omits some. The repertoire has around 70,000 clones, more than 75% of them found once; the top ten carry approximately 5.4%. The sample's time point: blood 2 weeks post-SBRT. Noted treatment: 15 Gy SBRT to primary tumor, nephrectomy 4 weeks later. The sequences come from blood, collected from a patient whose treatment included radiotherapy and nephrectomy. These receptors originate from a man between 60 and 75 years old with renal cell carcinoma.

The rearrangement joins TRBV6-5 to TRBJ2-7; TRBD1 aligns across 9 bases. V lost 2 bases, J lost 3 bases, and 5 bases stayed unmatched. Germline CDR1 is MNHEY and CDR2 is SVGAGI. CDR3 length equals 15 residues. In DNA, the CDR3 is TGTGCCAGCAGTTACCACAGGGGGCATCTCTACGAGCAGTACTTC. Protein: CASSYHRGHLYEQYF.

The CDR3 sequence is CASRLGQGAYEQYF. The DNA of the CDR3 is TGTGCCAGCAGGTTGGGACAGGGAGCCTACGAGCAGTACTTC. This chain connects TRBV27 to TRBJ2-7; 9 nucleotides line up with TRBD1. CDR3 length: 14 amino acids. Germline loops: CDR1 MNHEY, CDR2 SMNVEV (reference sequence). Trimming removed 6 bases from V and 2 bases from J; junction bases left unmatched: 5.

This chain uses TRBV6-5 with TRBJ2-5; either TRBD1 or TRBD2 may fit D (6 bases each). The CDR3 totals 15 residues. The germline V gene encodes CDR1 MNHEY and CDR2 SVGAGI. V was clipped by 8 bases and J by 4 bases, with 20 bases between them. As DNA, the CDR3 is TGTGCCAGCGGAGCTTACAGGGAGGTCGGAGAGACCCAGTACTTC. It yields the protein CASGAYREVGETQYF.

In its sample, this clone was seen a few times. The CDR3 DNA sequence: TGTGCCAGCAGCTTCGGGCCGAGTGGGTCTGGGGAGCTGTTTTTT. Its protein is CASSFGPSGSGELFF. The chain uses TRBV7-2 and TRBJ2-2; no reliable D call. V lost 3 bases and J 8 bases, leaving 16 bases between the germline ends. Per the germline V gene, CDR1 is SGHTA and CDR2 is FQGNSA. The CDR3 length is 15 residues.

In its sample, this clone was seen a few times. This chain links TRBV9 with TRBJ2-4; no reliable D call. The length of the CDR3 is 17 residues. CDR1 is SGDLS and CDR2 is YYNGEE in the germline V gene. V lost 4 bases to trimming and J lost 3 bases, with 20 bases between them. The CDR3 DNA is TGTGCCAGCAGCCCTTCGGCTAGTCGGTGGGGCAAAAACATTCAGTACTTC. This gives the protein CASSPSASRWGKNIQYF.

The J gene is TRBJ2-5, the V gene TRBV12-5; no definite D call. CDR1 LGHNT and CDR2 FRNRAP come from the germline V gene. The germline V and J ends were trimmed by 1 base and 5 bases, with 8 bases remaining between them. The CDR3 length is 13 residues. The CDR3 spells CASGLGSPETQYF. DNA for the CDR3: TGTGCTAGTGGTTTGGGGTCCCCCGAGACCCAGTACTTC. The complete variable domain, with remaining parts taken from reference TRBV12-5 and TRBJ2-5, reads DARVTQTPRHKVTEMGQEVTMRCQPILGHNTVFWYRQTMMQGLELLAYFRNRAPLDDSGMPKDRFSAEMPDATLATLKIQPSEPRDSAVYFCASGLGSPETQYFGPGTRLLVL.

The rearrangement links TRBV7-2 to TRBJ2-7; tentatively, D is TRBD2 (5 bases). Trimming shortened V by 5 bases and J by 3 bases, and 17 bases separated the two germline ends. CDR3 size: 15 residues. The germline V gene encodes CDR1 SGHTA and CDR2 FQGNSA. CDR3 sequence reads: CASSSEGQSFYEQYF. Written as DNA, the CDR3 is TGTGCCAGCAGCAGCGAGGGTCAGAGCTTCTACGAGCAGTACTTC.

The V and J genes are TRBV5-1 and TRBJ2-2, with D perhaps matching TRBD2 (6 bases). The germline V and J ends were trimmed by 5 bases and 1 base, with 15 bases remaining between them. The CDR3 has 16 residues. CDR1 is SGHRS and CDR2 is YFSETQ in the germline V gene. This chain's CDR3 is CASSISGGMNTGELFF. DNA of the CDR3: TGCGCCAGCAGTATTTCGGGCGGGATGAACACCGGGGAGCTGTTTTTT. Variable domain in full (rest from reference TRBV5-1 and TRBJ2-2): KAGVTQTPRYLIKTRGQQVTLSCSPISGHRSVSWYQQTPGQGLQFLFEYFSETQRNKGNFPGRFSGRQFSNSRSEMNVSTLELGDSALYLCASSISGGMNTGELFFGEGSRLTVL.

The genes are TRBV9 and TRBJ2-5, with a weak D call TRBD2 (6 bases). The DNA matches TRBJ2-7 better at its end, which makes the J call doubtful. Germline V gene data show CDR1 as SGDLS and CDR2 as YYNGEE. The CDR3 sequence is 14 residues long. The CDR3: CASSVVRGRNEQYF. The DNA of the CDR3 is TGTGCCAGCAGCGTAGTACGAGGGAGGAACGAGCAGTACTTC.

The count of this clone is one. The CDR3, as DNA: TGTGCCAGCAGCTTAAGACAGGGTCTTTCTGGGGCCAACGTCCTGACTTTC. Its translation: CASSLRQGLSGANVLTF. This chain connects TRBV7-8 to TRBJ2-6; TRBD1 aligns across 7 bases. CDR1 and CDR2 (germline): SGHVS, FQNEAQ. The CDR3 spans 17 residues. Germline trimming cut 2 bases from V and 1 base from J; bases unmatched to any gene: 5. Based on the CDR3 plus reference TRBV7-8 and TRBJ2-6, the full variable domain is GAGVSQSPRYKVAKRGQDVALRCDPISGHVSLFWYQQALGQGPEFLTYFQNEAQLDKSGLPSDRFFAERPEGSVSTLKIQRTQQEDSAVYLCASSLRQGLSGANVLTFGAGSRLTVL.

This clone appeared once. The chain uses TRBV18 and TRBJ2-1; 8 nucleotides match TRBD2. Per the germline V gene, CDR1 is KGHSH and CDR2 is LQKENI. The CDR3 is 16 amino acids. Trimming at V came to 0 bases and at J to 4 bases, leaving 5 bases not matched to a gene. CDR3 in DNA: TGTGCCAGCTCACCACCCCAGGCGGGGGGTTACAATGAGCAGTTCTTC. This translates into CASSPPQAGGYNEQFF.

The chain combines TRBV4-2 with TRBJ2-1; weak D call: TRBD1 (6 bases). Trimming left V 7 bases short and J 10 bases short, with 14 bases between. The CDR3 is made up of 12 amino acids. The germline CDR1 and CDR2 sequences are LGHNA and YNFKEQ. The CDR3 is CASNLGTGEQFF. The DNA of the CDR3 is TGTGCCAGCAACCTCGGAACAGGGGAGCAGTTCTTC.

This rearrangement joins TRBV5-8 to TRBJ1-1; TRBD1 matches at 10 bases. Germline values: CDR1 SGHTS, CDR2 YDEGEE. The V segment lost 2 bases and the J segment 6 bases; nucleotides outside the gene matches: 1. The CDR3 loop spans 13 amino acids. CDR3: CASSFGTGAEAFF. The CDR3 bases are TGTGCCAGCAGCTTCGGGACAGGGGCTGAAGCTTTCTTT. Together with reference TRBV5-8 and TRBJ1-1, the CDR3 gives the full variable domain: EAGVTQSPTHLIKTRGQQATLRCSPISGHTSVYWYQQALGLGLQFLLWYDEGEERNRGNFPPRFSGRQFPNYSSELNVNALELEDSALYLCASSFGTGAEAFFGQGTRLTVV.

The chain carries TRBV7-9 and TRBJ1-2; D remains unclear. CDR1 SEHNR and CDR2 FQNEAQ come from the germline V gene (reference sequence). The CDR3 extends over 12 amino acids. With 5 bases removed from V and 3 bases from J, the gap between germline ends came to 7 bases. Here the CDR3 reads CASSVGDYGYTF. CDR3 DNA sequence: TGTGCCAGCAGCGTAGGTGACTATGGCTACACCTTC.

The chain couples TRBV5-1 to TRBJ2-3; 10 nucleotides align to TRBD2. V lost 2 bases and J lost 3; bases outside the gene matches: 12. CDR1 is SGHRS, CDR2 YFSETQ, per germline. The CDR3 totals 18 residues. The DNA of the CDR3 is TGCGCCAGCAGCTTACAATGGACTAGCGGAACGACGACAGATACGCAGTATTTT. The encoded protein is CASSLQWTSGTTTDTQYF.

The gene calls are TRBV4-1 and TRBJ2-2, with a tentative D call TRBD2 (6 bases). The germline V gene encodes CDR1 MGHRA and CDR2 YSYEKL. The CDR3 loop spans 15 amino acids. V lost 8 bases and J lost 4, with 17 bases in between. The CDR3 here is CASSRGVGGTGELFF. CDR3 nucleotide sequence: TGCGCCAGCTCGCGCGGGGTCGGTGGCACCGGGGAGCTGTTTTTT.

This sequence joins TRBV20-1 and TRBJ2-2; no clear D. This CDR3 has 11 amino acids. Germline V gene data show CDR1 as DFQATT and CDR2 as SNEGSKA (reference sequence). Trimming removed 3 bases at V and 6 bases at J, with 5 bases between. CDR3 residues: CSASLPGELFF. In nucleotides, the CDR3 is TGCAGTGCTAGTCTCCCCGGGGAGCTGTTTTTT.

The V call is TRBV7-2, the J call TRBJ1-1, with TRBD1 matching over 7 bases. The V and J ends lost 4 bases and 5 bases, in that order; junction bases with no gene match: 10. Germline CDR1 SGHTA, CDR2 FQGNSA. The CDR3 is 15 residues long. CDR3: CASSSPKQGWTEAFF. The CDR3 coding sequence is TGTGCCAGCAGCTCCCCGAAACAGGGGTGGACTGAAGCTTTCTTT.

The rearrangement links TRBV5-4 to TRBJ2-3; no firm D call. This CDR3 has 12 residues. Germline V CDR1 and CDR2: SGHNT, YYREEE (reference sequence). V lost 0 bases, J lost 6 bases, and 5 bases lay in between. The CDR3 coding sequence is TGTGCCAGCAGCTTGGCGGGCGATACGCAGTATTTT. It is translated as CASSLAGDTQYF.

The V and J genes are TRBV19 and TRBJ2-5, with D perhaps TRBD1 (6 bases). Germline values: CDR1 LNHDA, CDR2 SQIVND (reference sequence). The CDR3 extends over 13 amino acids. With 3 bases removed from V and 4 bases from J, the gap between germline ends came to 9 bases. The CDR3 DNA sequence: TGTGCCAGTAGTATCGACAGGACAGAGACCCAGTACTTC. Its protein is CASSIDRTETQYF.

This rearrangement joins TRBV6-5 to TRBJ1-5, with a possible D match to TRBD1 (6 bases). Trimming pared 9 bases from V and 9 bases from J, leaving 21 bases between. Germline CDR1 reads MNHEY; CDR2 reads SVGAGI. This CDR3 is built from 14 residues. The CDR3 is CASSRQASIGPQHF. In DNA form, the CDR3 reads TGTGCCAGTTCGAGACAGGCCTCGATTGGGCCCCAGCATTTT.

V gene TRBV6-1 combines with J gene TRBJ1-5; D is unresolved. There are 13 residues in the CDR3. Deletions cut 3 bases from V and 6 bases from J, with 9 bases between. The germline gives CDR1 MNHNS, CDR2 SASEGT. CDR3 sequence (DNA): TGTGCCAGCAGTGAGAGAGCCAGTCAGCCCCAGCATTTT. Its protein is CASSERASQPQHF.

The chain carries TRBV5-6 and TRBJ2-7; 8 nucleotides agree with TRBD2. The germline CDR1 and CDR2 sequences are SGHDT and YYEEEE. Losses at the gene ends were 3 bases for V and 3 bases for J; bases not matched to a gene: 14. This CDR3 comprises 17 residues. CDR3 in amino acids: CASSSRAGASKYYEQYF. The CDR3 DNA sequence: TGTGCCAGCAGCTCCAGAGCGGGAGCCTCTAAGTACTACGAGCAGTACTTC.

The chain uses TRBV19 and TRBJ2-7; TRBD1 agrees at 10 bases. CDR3 size: 14 residues. Germline CDR1 and CDR2: LNHDA and SQIVND (reference sequence). Trimming cost V 3 bases and J 3 bases; bases outside gene matches: 2. The CDR3 DNA reads TGTGCCAGTAGTATCGGGACAGGGGACTACGAGCAGTACTTC. Encoded protein: CASSIGTGDYEQYF.